One and the same sample provided the 13 T cell receptor beta chains below, sequenced in a study of blood T cell repertoires in COVID-19. Method: immunoSEQ multiplex PCR; TCRdb's copy keeps in-frame clones and lacks some. The table shows roughly 30,000 clones, with around 84% occurring only once. The sequenced sample consisted of peripheral blood. These receptors all stem from a human donor with acute or convalescent COVID-19. The donor label of this sample is uncertain.

This chain links TRBV24-1 with TRBJ1-3, with a possible D match to TRBD1 (5 bases). V lost 9 bases to trimming and J lost 0 bases, with 20 bases between them. This CDR3 contains 17 residues. Per germline, CDR1 KGHDR and CDR2 SFDVKD. The CDR3 region is CATVHGGALVSGNTIYF. The DNA for the CDR3 is TGTGCCACCGTTCATGGTGGGGCACTCGTCTCTGGAAACACCATATATTTT.

This chain joins TRBV11-2 and TRBJ1-1; no clear D. The ends were cut back, 5 bases at V and 1 base at J, with 11 bases in the middle. Per the germline V gene, CDR1 is SGHAT and CDR2 is FQNNGV. The CDR3 loop spans 14 amino acids. CDR3 in DNA: TGTGCCAGCAGCCAAAGAGCAGGGAACACTGAAGCTTTCTTT. Protein: CASSQRAGNTEAFF.

This chain uses TRBV27 with TRBJ1-2; D may be TRBD1 (5 bases). The germline V and J ends were trimmed by 5 bases and 8 bases, with 15 bases remaining between them. Per the germline V gene, CDR1 is MNHEY and CDR2 is SMNVEV (reference sequence). This CDR3 region has 13 residues. In nucleotides, the CDR3 is TGTGCCAGCAGTCCATCGACAGCGGGGGGCTACACCTTC. This sequence encodes CASSPSTAGGYTF.

The rearrangement uses TRBV14 and TRBJ1-1; TRBD1 matches 12 bases. Trimming removed 1 base from V and 11 bases from J; junction bases left unmatched: 8. Germline CDR1 SGHDN, CDR2 FVKESK. The CDR3 extends over 15 amino acids. CDR3 residues: CASSQVGTGGLGAFF. CDR3 DNA: TGTGCCAGCAGCCAAGTGGGGACAGGGGGCTTGGGTGCTTTCTTT.

The V gene is TRBV5-1, the J gene TRBJ2-7, with D uncertain. The CDR3 has 14 amino acids. V gave up 2 bases and J gave up 0 bases, with 9 bases separating them. Germline CDR1 and CDR2: SGHRS and YFSETQ. In DNA form, the CDR3 reads TGCGCCAGCAGCTTACCGAGTGCCTCCTACGAGCAGTACTTC. The encoded protein is CASSLPSASYEQYF.

The V and J genes are TRBV28 and TRBJ1-2; tentatively, D is TRBD1 (6 bases). Trimming cost V 5 bases and J 6 bases, with 16 bases left between them. The CDR3 sequence is 14 residues long. From germline, CDR1 is MDHEN and CDR2 SYDVKM. The CDR3 loop is CASSRIQGSDGYTF. In nucleotides, the CDR3 is TGTGCCAGCAGTCGAATCCAGGGGTCCGATGGCTACACCTTC.

With respect to this clone: At one boundary the junction diverges from the germline segment, which might be a read error. V gene TRBV11-2 combines with J gene TRBJ1-1; TRBD1 might be the D (5 bases). Germline values: CDR1 SGHAT, CDR2 FQNNGV. The CDR3 is made up of 16 amino acids. The CDR3 protein is CASSLELPGQNTEAFF. DNA of the CDR3: TGTGCCAGCAGTTTAGAACTACCCGGACAGAACACTGAAGCTTTCTTT.

The chain joins TRBV30 to TRBJ1-5; weak D call: TRBD1 (5 bases). This CDR3 comprises 13 residues. Germline V gives CDR1 GTSNPN, CDR2 SVGIG (reference sequence). Trimming removed 2 bases at V and 5 bases at J, with 10 bases between. For the CDR3, the DNA is TGTGCCTGGAGTCTCACGGGGGATCAGCCCCAGCATTTT. Its translation is CAWSLTGDQPQHF.

The chain links TRBV7-9 to TRBJ2-2; D call uncertain. CDR1 is SEHNR, CDR2 FQNEAQ, per germline (reference sequence). This CDR3 region has 12 residues. V lost 3 bases and J 5 bases, leaving 4 bases between the germline ends. Here the CDR3 reads CASSFTTGELFF. In nucleotides, the CDR3 is TGTGCCAGCAGCTTTACTACCGGGGAGCTGTTTTTT.

The DNA for the CDR3 is TGTGCCAGCAGCGCCCGAAGGACAGGCGAGACTGAAGCTTTCTTT. Protein: CASSARRTGETEAFF. The rearrangement uses TRBV9 and TRBJ1-1; TRBD1 agrees at 7 bases. This CDR3 has 15 amino acids. The germline CDR1 and CDR2 sequences are SGDLS and YYNGEE. The V gene end was trimmed by 3 bases and the J gene end by 5 bases; junction bases not matched to a gene: 10.

This rearrangement joins TRBV24-1 to TRBJ2-5; D perhaps matches TRBD2 (7 bases). V was cut by 6 bases and J by 2 bases, with 24 bases left in between. Germline V gene data show CDR1 as KGHDR and CDR2 as SFDVKD. The CDR3 is 18 residues long. The CDR3 loop is CATSTPEGGGGIQETQYF. In DNA form, the CDR3 reads TGTGCCACCAGTACACCTGAGGGGGGGGGCGGTATTCAAGAGACCCAGTACTTC.

This clone was picked up a small number of times. The chain carries TRBV5-4 and TRBJ2-2, with a weak D call TRBD1 (5 bases). This CDR3 is 14 amino acids long. Germline V gives CDR1 SGHNT, CDR2 YYREEE (reference sequence). Trimming removed 3 bases from V and 1 base from J, with 7 bases in between. CDR3 DNA: TGTGCCAGCAGCTATGACAGGAACACCGGGGAGCTGTTTTTT. This translates into CASSYDRNTGELFF.

This chain links TRBV7-9 with TRBJ1-4, with 9 nucleotides matching TRBD1. The CDR3 loop spans 18 amino acids. Germline V gene lookup returns CDR1 SEHNR and CDR2 FQNEAQ (reference sequence). With V trimmed by 4 bases and J by 7 bases, 16 bases remained unmatched. DNA for the CDR3: TGTGCCAGCAGCTCCGGGACAGGGAGATCGGTGACACCTGAAAAACTGTTTTTT. Encoded protein: CASSSGTGRSVTPEKLFF.